This T cell receptor beta chain appears in the sequencing data of a study of cytomegalovirus exposure and HLA in healthy donors. Notes on this clone: No antigen is known for it.

The PCR made use of 60 Vbeta and 13 Jbeta primers. Authors' methods: The count from a later analysis was some 76 million unique TCR beta chains, around 11 million of them shared. TCRdb's table, derived via immunoSEQ multiplex PCR, lists solely in-frame clones and lacks some. From that table come the V and J calls and clone size; the DNA was used to work out D and trimming. The sample has around 130,000 clones; approximately 67% are singletons. Study results and caveats: Most TCR sequences proved rare, with some public TCRs found in many donors. High sensitivity and specificity were reportedly achieved when the classifier diagnosed cytomegalovirus status.

The TCR sequence derives from a man between 18 and 29 years old in good health and CMV-seronegative. Sequencing used PBMCs.

The CDR3: CASSSNRGSGRAGELFF. The DNA of the CDR3 is TGTGCCAGCAGCTCGAACAGGGGGTCTGGTAGGGCCGGGGAGCTGTTTTTT. The J gene is TRBJ2-2, the V gene TRBV7-2; TRBD1 agrees at 8 bases. Germline CDR1 SGHTA, CDR2 FQGNSA. The V segment lost 4 bases and the J segment 6 bases; nucleotides outside the gene matches: 13. This CDR3 has 17 amino acids. The entire variable domain, with the rest obtained from reference TRBV7-2 and TRBJ2-2, is as follows: GAGVSQSPSNKVTEKGKDVELRCDPISGHTALYWYRQSLGQGLEFLIYFQGNSAPDKSGLPSDRFSAERTGGSVSTLTIQRTQQEDSAVYLCASSSNRGSGRAGELFFGEGSRLTVL.